This T cell receptor beta chain was documented in a study of blood T cells in healthy people across ages. Study-wide findings and caveats: Since the PBMCs were unsorted, naive and antigen-experienced cells could not be conclusively compared. A roughly linear age-dependent decrease characterized TCR beta diversity per million T cells.

It was with a sample-barcoded 5' primer and a J-beta primer mix that a second PCR of roughly 7 to 12 cycles was run. One entry per CDR3 protein results from TCRdb running MiXCR on the 5' RACE reads. This table holds 850,000 to 950,000 distinct CDR3 sequences, about 28% found once. This clonotype appeared many times. Its antigen is unidentified. Staff drew approximately 9.7 milliliters of peripheral blood from each donor. Isolated per sample were at least 6 million PBMCs. The CDR3 totals 15 residues. Germline V lookup: CDR1 SGHTA, CDR2 FQGNSA. V shed 5 bases and J 1 base; nucleotides not matched to a gene: 7.

Sequencing was carried out using blood. This chain links TRBV7-2 with TRBJ2-5; 7 nucleotides line up with TRBD1. The sequence was collected from a woman aged 80 or over in good health. CDR3: CASSGGQPSQETQYF. The CDR3 region has the DNA TGTGCCAGCAGCGGGGGACAGCCCTCCCAAGAGACCCAGTACTTC.